These 2 T cell receptor beta chains originate from one sample sequenced in a study of cytotoxic CD8 clonotypes in ibrutinib-treated CLL. TCRdb's copy holds only in-frame clones and misses some; the assay was immunoSEQ multiplex PCR. The table has 110,000 to 150,000 clones, approximately 81% seen once. Sequences were derived from PBMCs, sampled after 12 months of ibrutinib treatment. These receptors all stem from a human donor with chronic lymphocytic leukemia.

This sequence joins TRBV11-2 and TRBJ2-7; TRBD1 aligns across 9 bases. CDR1 is SGHAT and CDR2 is FQNNGV in the germline V gene. V was pared by 1 base and J by 2 bases, with 15 bases of the junction left unmatched. The CDR3 sequence is 19 residues long. CDR3: CASSLGGGTGKYGPYEQYF. CDR3 nucleotide sequence: TGTGCCAGCAGCTTAGGTGGGGGGACAGGGAAGTATGGGCCCTACGAGCAGTACTTC.

V is TRBV5-1 and J is TRBJ1-3; D remains unclear. The CDR3 covers 17 residues. CDR1 SGHRS and CDR2 YFSETQ come from the germline V gene. Trimming stripped 4 bases from V and 2 bases from J, with 19 bases between. DNA of the CDR3: TGCGCCAGCAGCCTGGACTCCTCTATCCGTACTGGAAACACCATATATTTT. It is translated as CASSLDSSIRTGNTIYF.